The present entry profiles one T cell receptor (beta chain) with its context. The target of this receptor is not known. Within one base of it there is no much larger clone, and no base qualities were kept. Donors were a few dozen systemically healthy Caucasian individuals from Russia aged roughly 6 to 95 years. Each donor gave 8 to 10 milliliters of peripheral blood, drawn into EDTA-treated Vacutainer tubes. Ficoll-Paque density-gradient centrifugation was used to isolate PBMCs, with at least 6.5 million per sample. Total RNA, at least 6 micrograms per sample, was extracted from PBMCs with Trizol reagent. The percentages of naive CD45RAhigh/CD27high T cells were determined by flow cytometry on a PBMC aliquot from every donor. These data are taken from a study of blood T cells in healthy people across ages (dated by TCRdb to the mid-2010s). Broadly, across the study: In model experiments, template switching captured about one uniquely barcoded TCR beta cDNA molecule for every two T cells. To track age-related changes in TCR beta repertoire diversity, the study relied on deep sequencing normalized with unique cDNA molecular identifiers. Donors were grouped into four age groups: young (average roughly 17 years), middle-aged (around 39), aged (62) and long-lived (approximately 82). To avoid experimental bias, donors of different ages were randomly spread across the sequencing lanes. For two donors (one aged 18 to 30 and one aged 80 or older), the study analyzed two additional independent replicas of 1 million unique cDNA reads from the same blood draw.

The library was obtained by 5' RACE. For sequencing, an Illumina HiSeq 2500 was employed. A second PCR of about 6 to 11 cycles was performed with a sample-barcoded 5' primer and a J-beta primer mix. Each TCR beta cDNA molecule received a unique molecular identifier from a template-switch 5' adaptor carrying 12 random nucleotides. At least 3 million CDR3-containing paired-end reads were obtained from each sample. First-strand cDNA synthesis was performed from all RNA using the Mint cDNA synthesis kit, with priming by a TRBC-specific oligonucleotide. Following uracil-DNA glycosylase treatment, a first 18-cycle PCR with universal primers M1SS and BC2_uni_R was performed on all cDNA. Under the source paper's analysis protocol: Normalization of each sample was performed by random selection of 1 million high-quality reads, each carrying a distinct molecular identifier. Instead of being binned into consensus sequences, reads with shared molecular identifiers were discarded. CDR3 identification, clonotype clustering and error correction used MiTCR with a Q25 quality threshold and the strictest error-elimination algorithm. Lower-bound total TCR beta diversity was estimated with a nonparametric unseen species model using Euler transformation. The public reads were run again by TCRdb, first through fastp at Q25 and then through MiXCR, and only productive beta chains were kept. Identical CDR3 protein sequences are pooled into one entry, listed with their most common genes and DNA. The authors' filters were not applied to this entry. The sample profile shows almost 800,000 distinct CDR3 sequences; 58% of them were found once. Roughly 22% of the sample is in the top ten clones.

Results and caveats for the whole study, not just this receptor: Total diversity estimates from one million sequenced T cells were considered lower bounds and underestimates. As age increased, observed TCR beta diversity per million T cells dropped in a roughly linear way, and a significant reduction was already evident by age 40. Because profiling used bulk unsorted PBMCs, naive and antigen-experienced compartments could not be compared conclusively. Because donor CMV infection status was unknown, age-related changes in expanded clonotypes were potentially confounded. Observed TCR beta diversity correlated strongly with the percentage of naive T cells measured by flow cytometry. The long-lived group showed more naive CD4+ T cells, fewer expanded clones and increased TCR diversity than the aged group, suggesting age selection.

This sequence was found in a man aged 25-45 years in good health. Sequencing input: blood.

CDR3 sequence: CASSQETQGSIMSGYTF. The nucleotides are TGTGCCAGCAGCCAAGAGACGCAGGGGAGTATTATGAGTGGCTACACCTTC. The chain employs TRBV4-2 and TRBJ1-2; TRBD1 is perhaps the D gene, given 6 matching bases. V sheds 0 bases and J sheds 7 bases, leaving 21 bases between their ends. CDR1 and CDR2 (LGHNA, YNFKEQ) derive from the germline V gene. Taken from cysteine to phenylalanine, the CDR3 has 17 residues. The sequence is cut down to CDR3 DNA, 51 bases in frame from base 1.